Listed here are 3 T cell receptor beta chains from one sample, sequenced in a study of T-cell memory formation after mild COVID-19. In TCRdb, the 5' RACE reads were re-called with MiXCR into one record per CDR3 protein. The repertoire holds roughly 130,000 distinct CDR3 sequences, with around 15% as singletons. Sequenced: PBMCs or a T cell subset sorted from them (not recorded which). These receptor sequences come from a man younger than 35 who had mild COVID-19 (a few samples of this study predate the infection). Cell type and time point are not known.

The chain links TRBV5-4 to TRBJ1-2, with D uncertain. Trimming took 4 bases from V and 7 from J, leaving 17 bases between them. There are 14 residues in the CDR3. Germline loops: CDR1 SGHNT, CDR2 YYREEE (reference sequence). In nucleotides, the CDR3 is TGTGCCAGCAGCCCTGAGGCCAATATTGGTGGCTACACCTTC. Protein sequence: CASSPEANIGGYTF.

The chain is built from TRBV6-5 and TRBJ2-3; the match to TRBD2 covers 10 bases. CDR3 size: 15 residues. Germline-derived CDR1 and CDR2 are MNHEY and SVGAGI. V trimming: 4 bases; J trimming: 1 base; junction bases outside the gene matches: 2. DNA for the CDR3: TGTGCCAGCAGTTTCGGACTAGCGGGCACAGATACGCAGTATTTT. It specifies CASSFGLAGTDTQYF.

This clonotype has a handful of counts. J is TRBJ1-1 and V is TRBV27, with D tentatively TRBD1 (6 bases). Trimming took off 4 bases at V and 5 bases at J, with 11 bases between the two ends. The V gene's germline CDR1 is MNHEY and CDR2 SMNVEV (reference sequence). The CDR3 is 13 residues long. CDR3 DNA: TGTGCCAGCAGTTCGCAGGGGAGGACTGAAGCTTTCTTT. It specifies CASSSQGRTEAFF.